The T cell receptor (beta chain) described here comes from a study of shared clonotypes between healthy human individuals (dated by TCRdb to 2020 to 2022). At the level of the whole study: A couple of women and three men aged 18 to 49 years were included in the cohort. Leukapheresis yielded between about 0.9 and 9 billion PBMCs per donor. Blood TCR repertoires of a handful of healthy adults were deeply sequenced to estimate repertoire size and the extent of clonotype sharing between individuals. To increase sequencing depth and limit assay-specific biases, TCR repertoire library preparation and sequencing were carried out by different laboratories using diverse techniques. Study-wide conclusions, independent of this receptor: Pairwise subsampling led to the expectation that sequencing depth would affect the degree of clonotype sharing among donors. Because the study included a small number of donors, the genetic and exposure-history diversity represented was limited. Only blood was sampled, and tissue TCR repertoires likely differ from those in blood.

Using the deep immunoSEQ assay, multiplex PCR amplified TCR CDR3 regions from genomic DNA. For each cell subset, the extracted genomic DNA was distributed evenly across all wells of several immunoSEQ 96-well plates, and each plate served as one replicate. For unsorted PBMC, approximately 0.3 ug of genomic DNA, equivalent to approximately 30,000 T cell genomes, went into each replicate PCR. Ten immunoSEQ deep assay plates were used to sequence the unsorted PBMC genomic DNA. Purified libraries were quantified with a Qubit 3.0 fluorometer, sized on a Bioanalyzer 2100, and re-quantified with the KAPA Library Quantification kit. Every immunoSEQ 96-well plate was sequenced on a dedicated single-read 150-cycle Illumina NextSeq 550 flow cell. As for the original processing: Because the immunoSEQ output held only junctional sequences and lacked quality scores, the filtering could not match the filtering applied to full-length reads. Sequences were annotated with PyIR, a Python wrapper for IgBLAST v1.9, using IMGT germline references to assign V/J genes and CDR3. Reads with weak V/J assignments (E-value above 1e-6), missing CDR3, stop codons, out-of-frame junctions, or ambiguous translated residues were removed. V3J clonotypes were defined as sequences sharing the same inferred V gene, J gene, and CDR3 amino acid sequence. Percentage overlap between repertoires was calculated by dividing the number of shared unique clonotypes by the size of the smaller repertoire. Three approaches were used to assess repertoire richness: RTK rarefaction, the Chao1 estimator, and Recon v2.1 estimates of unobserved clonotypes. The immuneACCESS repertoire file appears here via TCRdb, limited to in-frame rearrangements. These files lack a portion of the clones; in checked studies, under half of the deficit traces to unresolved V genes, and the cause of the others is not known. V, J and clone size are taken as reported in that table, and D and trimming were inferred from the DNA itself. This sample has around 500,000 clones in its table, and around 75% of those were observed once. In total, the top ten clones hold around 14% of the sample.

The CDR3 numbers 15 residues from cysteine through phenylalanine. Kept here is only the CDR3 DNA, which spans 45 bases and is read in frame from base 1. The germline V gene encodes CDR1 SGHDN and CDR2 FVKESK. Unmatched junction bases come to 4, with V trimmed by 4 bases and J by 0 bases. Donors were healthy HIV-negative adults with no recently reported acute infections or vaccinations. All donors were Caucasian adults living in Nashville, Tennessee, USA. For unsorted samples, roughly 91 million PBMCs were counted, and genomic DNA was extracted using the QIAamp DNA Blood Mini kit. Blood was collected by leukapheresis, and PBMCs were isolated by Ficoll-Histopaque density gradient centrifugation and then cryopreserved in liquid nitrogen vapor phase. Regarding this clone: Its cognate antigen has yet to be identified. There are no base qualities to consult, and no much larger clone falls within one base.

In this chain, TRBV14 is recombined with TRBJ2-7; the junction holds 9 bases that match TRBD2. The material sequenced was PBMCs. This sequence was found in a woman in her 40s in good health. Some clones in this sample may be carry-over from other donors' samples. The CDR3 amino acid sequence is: CASSLLAGVSYEQYF. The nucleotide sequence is TGTGCCAGCAGCCTCTTAGCGGGGGTCTCCTACGAGCAGTACTTC.